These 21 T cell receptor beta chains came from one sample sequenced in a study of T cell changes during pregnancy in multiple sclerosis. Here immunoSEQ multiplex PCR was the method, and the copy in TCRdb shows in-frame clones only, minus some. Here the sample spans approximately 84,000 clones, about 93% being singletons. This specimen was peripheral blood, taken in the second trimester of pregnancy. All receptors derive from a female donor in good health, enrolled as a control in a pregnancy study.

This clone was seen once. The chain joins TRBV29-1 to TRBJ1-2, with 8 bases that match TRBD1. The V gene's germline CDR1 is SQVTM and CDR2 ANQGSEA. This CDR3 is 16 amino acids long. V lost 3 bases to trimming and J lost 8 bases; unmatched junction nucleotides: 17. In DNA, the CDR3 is TGCAGCGTTGATATCGGAGGACAGGGCGACACATCAGGCTACACCTTC. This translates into CSVDIGGQGDTSGYTF.

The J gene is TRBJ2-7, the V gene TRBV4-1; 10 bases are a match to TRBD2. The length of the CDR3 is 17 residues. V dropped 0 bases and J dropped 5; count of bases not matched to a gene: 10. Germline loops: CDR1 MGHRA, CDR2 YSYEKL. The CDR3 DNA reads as TGCGCCAGCAGCCAAGAGGGAGCGGGAGGGCCTTCGGACGAGCAGTACTTC. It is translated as CASSQEGAGGPSDEQYF.

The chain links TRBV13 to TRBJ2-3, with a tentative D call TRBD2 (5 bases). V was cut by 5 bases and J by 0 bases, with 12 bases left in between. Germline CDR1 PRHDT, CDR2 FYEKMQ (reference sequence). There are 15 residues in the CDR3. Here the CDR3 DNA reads TGTGCCAGCAGCCGCCGGCGCGGGAGCACAGATACGCAGTATTTT. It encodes CASSRRRGSTDTQYF.

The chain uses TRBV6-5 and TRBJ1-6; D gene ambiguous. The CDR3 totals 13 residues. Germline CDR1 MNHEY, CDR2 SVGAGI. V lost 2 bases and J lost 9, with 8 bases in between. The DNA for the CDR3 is TGTGCCAGCAGTTACACGCGGGGTTCACCCCTCCACTTT. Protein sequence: CASSYTRGSPLHF.

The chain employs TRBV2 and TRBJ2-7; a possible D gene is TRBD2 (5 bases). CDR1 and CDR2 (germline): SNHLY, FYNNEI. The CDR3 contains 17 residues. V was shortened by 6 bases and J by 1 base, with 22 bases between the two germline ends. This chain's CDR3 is CASSLLDTGPISYEQYF. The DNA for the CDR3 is TGTGCCAGCAGCCTACTAGATACCGGCCCCATTTCCTACGAGCAGTACTTC.

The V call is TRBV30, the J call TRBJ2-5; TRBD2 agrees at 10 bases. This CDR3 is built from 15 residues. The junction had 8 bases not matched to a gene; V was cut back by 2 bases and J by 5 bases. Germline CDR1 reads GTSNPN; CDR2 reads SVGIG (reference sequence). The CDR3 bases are TGTGCCTGGAGTTTCTTAGCGGGAGGTTATGAGACCCAGTACTTC. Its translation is CAWSFLAGGYETQYF.

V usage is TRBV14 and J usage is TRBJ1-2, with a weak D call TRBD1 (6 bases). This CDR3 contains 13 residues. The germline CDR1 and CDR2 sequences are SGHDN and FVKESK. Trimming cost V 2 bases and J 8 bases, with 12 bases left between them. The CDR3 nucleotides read TGTGCCAGCAGCCAAAGACAGGCAGCAGGCTACACCTTC. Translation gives CASSQRQAAGYTF.

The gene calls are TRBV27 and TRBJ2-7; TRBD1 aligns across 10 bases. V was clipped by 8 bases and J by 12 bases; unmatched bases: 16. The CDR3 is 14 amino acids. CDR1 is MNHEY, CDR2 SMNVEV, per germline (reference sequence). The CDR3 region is CASGFPGQGDSPYF. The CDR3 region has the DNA TGTGCCAGCGGATTCCCTGGACAGGGGGACTCGCCGTACTTC.

CDR3 in amino acids: CASSSGGGISYEQYF. Written as DNA, the CDR3 is TGTGCCAGCAGCTCCGGCGGCGGGATTTCCTACGAGCAGTACTTC. The genes are TRBV7-2 and TRBJ2-7, with D perhaps matching TRBD2 (6 bases). Trimming removed 4 bases at V and 1 base at J, with 14 bases between. CDR1 is SGHTA and CDR2 is FQGNSA in the germline V gene. CDR3 size: 15 residues. The variable domain in full, with the rest retrieved from reference TRBV7-2 and TRBJ2-7, is GAGVSQSPSNKVTEKGKDVELRCDPISGHTALYWYRQSLGQGLEFLIYFQGNSAPDKSGLPSDRFSAERTGGSVSTLTIQRTQQEDSAVYLCASSSGGGISYEQYFGPGTRLTVT.

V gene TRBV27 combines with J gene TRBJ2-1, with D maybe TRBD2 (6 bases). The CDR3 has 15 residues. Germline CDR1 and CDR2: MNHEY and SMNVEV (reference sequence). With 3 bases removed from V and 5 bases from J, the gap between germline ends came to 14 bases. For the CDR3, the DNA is TGTGCCAGCAGTTTCTCCGGGAGACCCCACAATGAGCAGTTCTTC. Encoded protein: CASSFSGRPHNEQFF.

The CDR3: CASIGGGSETQYF. The CDR3 DNA sequence: TGTGCCAGCATCGGGGGGGGTTCCGAGACCCAGTACTTC. V usage is TRBV28 and J usage is TRBJ2-5; 8 bases match TRBD2. Germline V CDR1 and CDR2: MDHEN, SYDVKM. The CDR3 is made up of 13 amino acids. The trim removed 7 bases at V and 5 bases at J, leaving 6 bases unmatched.

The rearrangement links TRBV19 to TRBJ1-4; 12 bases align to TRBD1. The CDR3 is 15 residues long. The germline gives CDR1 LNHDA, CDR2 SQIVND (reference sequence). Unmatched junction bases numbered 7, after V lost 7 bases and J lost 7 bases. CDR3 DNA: TGTGCCAGTATCGGATGGGACAGGGGGCTTGAAAAACTGTTTTTT. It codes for CASIGWDRGLEKLFF.

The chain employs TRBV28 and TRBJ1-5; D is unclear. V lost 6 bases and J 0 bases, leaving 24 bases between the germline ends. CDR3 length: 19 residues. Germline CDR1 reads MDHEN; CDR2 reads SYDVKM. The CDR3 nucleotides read TGTGCCAGCAGCCCCAACCGGGAAATAAAGATTCATAGCAATCAGCCCCAGCATTTT. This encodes CASSPNREIKIHSNQPQHF.

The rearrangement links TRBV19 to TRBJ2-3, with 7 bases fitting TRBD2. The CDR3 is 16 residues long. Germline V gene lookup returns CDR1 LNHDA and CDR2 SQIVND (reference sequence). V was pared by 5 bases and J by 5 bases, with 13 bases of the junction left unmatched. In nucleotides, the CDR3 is TGTGCCAGTAGTTCCTTACTAGCGAGGAGTGTAGATACGCAGTATTTT. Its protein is CASSSLLARSVDTQYF.

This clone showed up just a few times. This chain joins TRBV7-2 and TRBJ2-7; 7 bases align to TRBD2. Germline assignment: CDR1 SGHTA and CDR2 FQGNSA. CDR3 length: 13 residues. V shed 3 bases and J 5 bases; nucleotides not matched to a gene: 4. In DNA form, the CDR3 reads TGTGCCAGCAGCTTCTGGGGGGGACACGAGCAGTACTTC. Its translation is CASSFWGGHEQYF. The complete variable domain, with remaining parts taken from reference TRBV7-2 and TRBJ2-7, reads GAGVSQSPSNKVTEKGKDVELRCDPISGHTALYWYRQSLGQGLEFLIYFQGNSAPDKSGLPSDRFSAERTGGSVSTLTIQRTQQEDSAVYLCASSFWGGHEQYFGPGTRLTVT.

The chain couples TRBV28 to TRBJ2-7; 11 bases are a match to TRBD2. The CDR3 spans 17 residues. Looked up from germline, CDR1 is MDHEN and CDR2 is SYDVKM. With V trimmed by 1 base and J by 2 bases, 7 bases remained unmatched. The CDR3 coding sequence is TGTGCCAGCAGTTTATCCTTGACTAGCGGGGAACCCTACGAGCAGTACTTC. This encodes CASSLSLTSGEPYEQYF.

For the CDR3, the DNA is TGTGCCAGTAGACAGGTGGCTGGGGCCAACGTCCTGACTTTC. Protein product: CASRQVAGANVLTF. This chain links TRBV27 with TRBJ2-6; D may be TRBD1 (6 bases). CDR1 is MNHEY, CDR2 SMNVEV, per germline (reference sequence). Trimming removed 9 bases at V and 2 bases at J, with 11 bases between. The CDR3 is made up of 14 amino acids.

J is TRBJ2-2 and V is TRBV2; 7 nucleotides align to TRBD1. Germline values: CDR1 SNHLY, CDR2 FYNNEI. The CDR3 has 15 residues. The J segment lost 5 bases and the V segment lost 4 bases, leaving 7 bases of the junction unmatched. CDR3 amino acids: CASSGPGGSTGELFF. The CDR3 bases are TGTGCCAGCAGTGGGCCAGGGGGTTCTACCGGGGAGCTGTTTTTT.

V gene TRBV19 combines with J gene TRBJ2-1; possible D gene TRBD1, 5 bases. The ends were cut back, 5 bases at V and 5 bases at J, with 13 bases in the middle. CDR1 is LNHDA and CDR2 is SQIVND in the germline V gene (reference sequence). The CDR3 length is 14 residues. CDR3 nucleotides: TGTGCCAGTAGTTCGGGCAGGGTTGACAATGAGCAGTTCTTC. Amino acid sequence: CASSSGRVDNEQFF.

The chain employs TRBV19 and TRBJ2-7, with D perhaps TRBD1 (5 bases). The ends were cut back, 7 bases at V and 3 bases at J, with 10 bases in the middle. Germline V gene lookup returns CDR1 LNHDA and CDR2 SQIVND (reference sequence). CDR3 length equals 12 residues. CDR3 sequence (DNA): TGTGCCAGTACGGACAAGAACTACGAGCAGTACTTC. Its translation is CASTDKNYEQYF.

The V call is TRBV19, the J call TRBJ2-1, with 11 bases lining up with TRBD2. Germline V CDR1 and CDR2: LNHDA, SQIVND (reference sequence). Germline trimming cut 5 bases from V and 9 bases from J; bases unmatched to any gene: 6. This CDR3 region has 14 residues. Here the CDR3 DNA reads TGTGCCAGTAGTCAACTAGCGGGAGTGGGTGAGCAGTTCTTC. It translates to CASSQLAGVGEQFF.